The clone carrying this TCR beta chain is medium-sized. Its specificity is unknown. The source of the sample is a study of radiation and T cells in renal cell carcinoma. Study-level findings and limits: In blood, top tumor clones expanded by 2 weeks, shrinking by 4.

The ends lost 4 bases at V and 4 bases at J; junction bases unmatched: 12. This CDR3 comprises 17 residues. Germline loops: CDR1 MDHEN, CDR2 SYDVKM. Profiling relied on immunoSEQ multiplex PCR, and the TCRdb table lists in-frame clones only, not all of them. The sample holds roughly 100,000 clones, over 65% seen once. Time point: baseline pretreatment blood. Sample treatment: 15 Gy SBRT to primary tumor, nephrectomy 4 weeks later. The source material was blood, sampled from a patient whose treatment included radiotherapy and nephrectomy. The source of this sequence is a man aged 60-69 years with renal cell carcinoma. J is TRBJ1-1 and V is TRBV28; TRBD1 aligns across 10 bases. The CDR3 is CASSSDRQGAWSTEAFF. The CDR3 bases are TGTGCCAGCAGTTCCGATAGACAGGGGGCATGGAGCACTGAAGCTTTCTTT.